Following are 28 T cell receptor beta chains from one sample sequenced in a study of blood T cells in healthy people across ages. Using a J-beta primer mix together with a sample-barcoded 5' primer, a second PCR was run for about 6 to 12 cycles. Via MiXCR, TCRdb re-called the 5' RACE reads, giving one row per CDR3 protein. The sample shows more than 1.4 million distinct CDR3 sequences, about 43% of them seen only once. The specimen was blood. These receptors came from a woman in her late teens or twenties in good health.

J is TRBJ2-2 and V is TRBV2; D uncertain. The CDR3 is 13 amino acids. Germline assignment: CDR1 SNHLY and CDR2 FYNNEI. V was shortened by 6 bases and J by 6 bases, with 11 bases between the two germline ends. The CDR3 loop reads CASRVSFAGELFF. CDR3 nucleotide sequence: TGTGCCAGCAGGGTTAGTTTCGCCGGGGAGCTGTTTTTT.

The genes are TRBV6-5 and TRBJ1-6, with D possibly matching TRBD1 (6 bases). Per the germline V gene, CDR1 is MNHEY and CDR2 is SVGAGI. This CDR3 is built from 15 residues. The V end lost 5 bases, the J end lost 1 base, and 9 bases lay between the germline ends. Here the CDR3 reads CASSTGRSYNSPLHF. The CDR3 bases are TGTGCCAGCAGTACAGGGAGGTCCTATAATTCACCCCTCCACTTT.

The rearrangement links TRBV5-1 to TRBJ2-1; a weak D match, TRBD2 (5 bases). The CDR3 spans 12 residues. Trimming pared 7 bases from V and 6 bases from J, leaving 11 bases between. Germline CDR1 is SGHRS and CDR2 is YFSETQ. The CDR3 bases are TGCGCCAGCGGCACCACTAGCAATGAGCAGTTCTTC. Amino acids: CASGTTSNEQFF.

This clonotype was seen a single time. V is TRBV5-1 and J is TRBJ2-1, with 9 bases that match TRBD2. The CDR3 runs 15 residues. Germline CDR1 reads SGHRS; CDR2 reads YFSETQ. Trimming took 4 bases from V and 8 from J; bases not matched to a gene: 10. This CDR3 is CASSPTRGGADEQFF. The CDR3 DNA is TGCGCCAGCAGCCCGACGCGCGGGGGGGCCGATGAGCAGTTCTTC.

As to this clonotype: A much larger clone differs by one base, so this may be a read error. The chain has TRBV20-1 and TRBJ2-1, with a weak D call TRBD2 (6 bases). The DNA end lines up better with TRBJ2-7; the J call may be wrong. Germline values: CDR1 DFQATT, CDR2 SNEGSKA (reference sequence). This CDR3 has 13 residues. CDR3 nucleotide sequence: TGCAGTGCTAGCACAAGCGGGTACAATGAGCAGTACTTC. Its translation: CSASTSGYNEQYF.

The rearrangement uses TRBV5-1 and TRBJ2-7, with D perhaps TRBD1 (6 bases). In germline, CDR1 is SGHRS, CDR2 YFSETQ. The CDR3 has 14 amino acids. V lost 6 bases to trimming and J lost 5 bases, with 18 bases between them. The CDR3 DNA follows: TGCGCCAGCACTCTATCAGGGGCTTTGGACGAGCAGTACTTC. Protein: CASTLSGALDEQYF.

Concerning this clonotype: With a much larger clone just one base away, this may be a read error. This rearrangement joins TRBV6-5 to TRBJ2-3; D gene ambiguous. The length of the CDR3 is 13 residues. Trimming stripped 6 bases from V and 2 bases from J, with 9 bases between. The germline CDR1 and CDR2 sequences are MNHEY and SVGAGI. The CDR3 reads CASSHGPTDTQYF. DNA of the CDR3: TGTGCCAGCAGCCACGGGCCCACAGATACGCAGTATTTT.

The V call is TRBV13, the J call TRBJ1-1; D remains unclear. Germline assignment: CDR1 PRHDT and CDR2 FYEKMQ (reference sequence). This CDR3 region has 12 residues. V lost 4 bases to trimming and J lost 3 bases, with 6 bases between them. The CDR3 loop reads CASSSFYTEAFF. Here the CDR3 DNA reads TGTGCCAGCAGCTCGTTCTACACTGAAGCTTTCTTT.

This clonotype showed up just a few times. The chain employs TRBV6-6 and TRBJ1-2; D is unresolved. The CDR3 is made up of 15 amino acids. Germline V gives CDR1 MNHNY, CDR2 SVGAGI (reference sequence). V lost 2 bases and J lost 0, with 10 bases in between. Written as DNA, the CDR3 is TGTGCCAGCAGTTACGGGGAGACGGCTAACTATGGCTACACCTTC. It codes for CASSYGETANYGYTF.

As for this clonotype: A read error may account for a junction end that differs from germline. The gene calls are TRBV28 and TRBJ2-3, with D hard to call. There are 12 residues in the CDR3. Germline V gives CDR1 MDHEN, CDR2 SYDVKM. The CDR3 coding sequence is TGTGCCAGCAGTTTAAACACAGATACGCGGTATTTT. It codes for CASSLNTDTRYF.

J is TRBJ2-1 and V is TRBV7-9, with 11 bases that match TRBD2. The CDR3 has 16 residues. Trimming took 4 bases from V and 10 from J; bases not matched to a gene: 12. Per the germline V gene, CDR1 is SEHNR and CDR2 is FQNEAQ (reference sequence). CDR3 coding DNA: TGTGCCAGCAGCTCCTCCCTTAGCGGGGGGGCCGGGGAGCAGTTCTTC. Its translation: CASSSSLSGGAGEQFF.

This clonotype appeared a few times. The rearrangement uses TRBV25-1 and TRBJ1-2; 7 bases align to TRBD1. After removal of 2 bases from V and 7 bases from J, the junction contained 7 bases not matched to a gene. CDR1 is MGHDK, CDR2 SYGVNS, per germline. The CDR3 runs to 14 residues. CDR3 in DNA: TGTGCCAGCAGTGAACACGACAGGGTGGGTGGCTACACCTTC. Its translation is CASSEHDRVGGYTF.

J is TRBJ2-7 and V is TRBV27; 11 positions agree with TRBD1. The germline V gene has CDR1 MNHEY and CDR2 SMNVEV (reference sequence). V dropped 2 bases and J dropped 2; count of bases not matched to a gene: 5. CDR3 length: 16 residues. CDR3 sequence reads: CASSLGWGQGAYEQYF. For the CDR3, the DNA is TGTGCCAGCAGTTTAGGCTGGGGACAGGGGGCCTACGAGCAGTACTTC.

On this clonotype: A much larger clonotype is one base distant, so this may be a read error. This chain uses TRBV20-1 with TRBJ2-3; 10 bases are a match to TRBD2. Germline CDR1 is DFQATT and CDR2 is SNEGSKA (reference sequence). This CDR3 is 15 amino acids long. Trimming at V came to 7 bases and at J to 2 bases, leaving 9 bases not matched to a gene. CDR3 sequence (DNA): TGCAGTGGTAGGCTAGCGGGGGTAAACACAGATACGCAGTATTTT. This translates into CSGRLAGVNTDTQYF.

There are many counts of this clonotype. The chain recombines TRBV2 with TRBJ2-5; D is uncertain. Trimming removed 6 bases from V and 5 bases from J, with 10 bases in between. The CDR3 contains 12 residues. Germline V gene lookup returns CDR1 SNHLY and CDR2 FYNNEI. The chain's CDR3 is CASSPLSETQYF. DNA for the CDR3: TGTGCCAGCAGCCCCTTATCTGAGACCCAGTACTTC.

Only a few counts were recorded for this clonotype. This chain joins TRBV7-2 and TRBJ2-1; 8 bases agree with TRBD2. V gave up 5 bases and J gave up 4 bases; unmatched junction bases: 7. The CDR3 consists of 15 residues. Germline loops: CDR1 SGHTA, CDR2 FQGNSA. CDR3 nucleotides: TGTGCCAGCAGCCCATGGGGCGGGAGGTACAATGAGCAGTTCTTC. The encoded protein is CASSPWGGRYNEQFF.

This clonotype was counted a single time. The J gene is TRBJ2-1, the V gene TRBV10-3; 12 bases are a match to TRBD2. CDR1 is ENHRY and CDR2 is SYGVKD in the germline V gene. V shed 6 bases, J shed 7 bases, and the junction held 7 bases outside the gene matches. CDR3 length: 15 residues. The CDR3 spells CAIRDLAGGPNEQFF. The CDR3 coding sequence is TGTGCCATCAGGGACCTAGCGGGGGGGCCTAATGAGCAGTTCTTC.

The chain carries TRBV5-1 and TRBJ2-1; D is uncertain. This CDR3 is 12 amino acids long. Between the trimmed V and J ends, which lost 0 bases and 9 bases, there was a span of 7 bases. Germline V CDR1 and CDR2: SGHRS, YFSETQ. Here the CDR3 reads CASSLATGEQFF. The CDR3 region has the DNA TGCGCCAGCAGCTTGGCTACTGGTGAGCAGTTCTTC.

This clonotype was detected a few times. The chain uses TRBV10-3 and TRBJ2-5; 7 positions match TRBD1. This CDR3 spans 13 amino acids. After removal of 5 bases from V and 5 bases from J, the junction contained 5 bases not matched to a gene. Germline values: CDR1 ENHRY, CDR2 SYGVKD. DNA of the CDR3: TGTGCCATCAGTCCGGGACAGTCGGAGACCCAGTACTTC. Amino acid sequence: CAISPGQSETQYF.

In its sample, this clonotype was seen a few times. The chain is built from TRBV5-1 and TRBJ1-1; the D is unclear. The CDR3 consists of 12 residues. With 3 bases removed from V and 3 bases from J, the gap between germline ends came to 6 bases. Germline lookup yields CDR1 SGHRS and CDR2 YFSETQ. CDR3 protein: CASSSSDTEAFF. CDR3 DNA: TGCGCCAGCAGCTCCAGTGACACTGAAGCTTTCTTT.

This clonotype showed up just a few times. This chain links TRBV27 with TRBJ2-5; D tentatively fits TRBD1 or TRBD2 (5 bases each). The last part of the DNA fits TRBJ2-7 better; the J call may be wrong. This CDR3 region has 15 residues. CDR1 and CDR2 (germline): MNHEY, SMNVEV (reference sequence). Written as DNA, the CDR3 is TGTGCCAGCAGCCCCTGGTCCGGGTTTGGGGGCGAGCAGTACTTC. Its translation is CASSPWSGFGGEQYF.

This clonotype was seen a few times. The chain couples TRBV20-1 to TRBJ2-3; D is perhaps TRBD1 or TRBD2 (5 bases each). The V and J ends lost 3 bases and 0 bases respectively, with 10 bases between them. CDR3 length: 14 amino acids. Germline CDR1 reads DFQATT; CDR2 reads SNEGSKA (reference sequence). CDR3 amino acids: CSASEEGSTDTQYF. CDR3 nucleotide sequence: TGCAGTGCTAGTGAAGAGGGGAGCACAGATACGCAGTATTTT.

The chain joins TRBV13 to TRBJ2-4; D is perhaps TRBD1 or TRBD2 (5 bases each). The J call may be incorrect, as the DNA end agrees better with TRBJ2-7. The CDR3 length is 14 residues. Per germline, CDR1 PRHDT and CDR2 FYEKMQ (reference sequence). The CDR3 DNA follows: TGTGCCAGCAGCCCGGGGCTTGTTCCTGGCGAGCAGTACTTC. Translated: CASSPGLVPGEQYF.

This chain joins TRBV20-1 and TRBJ2-5; 12 nucleotides line up with TRBD2. CDR1 DFQATT and CDR2 SNEGSKA come from the germline V gene (reference sequence). The CDR3 length is 16 residues. V lost 5 bases, J lost 11 bases, and 18 bases stayed unmatched. Here the CDR3 DNA reads TGCAGTGCTGAAGATCCTAGCGGGAGGGCCAAGTCGACGCAGTACTTC. Amino acids: CSAEDPSGRAKSTQYF.

About this clonotype itself: The junction departs from the called germline gene at one end, perhaps through a read error. The chain joins TRBV29-1 to TRBJ1-5; TRBD1 agrees at 9 bases. CDR3 length equals 14 residues. Germline lookup yields CDR1 SQVTM and CDR2 ANQGSEA. The CDR3 sequence: CSVSTGGLDQAQHF. The DNA of the CDR3 is TGCAGCGTTTCCACAGGGGGCCTAGATCAGGCCCAGCATTTT.

This chain joins TRBV18 and TRBJ2-5; 9 nucleotides align to TRBD2. The end of the DNA aligns better with TRBJ2-7, so the J call may be wrong. The CDR3 runs 15 residues. The germline CDR1 and CDR2 sequences are KGHSH and LQKENI. The CDR3: CASSPNPSGAHEQYF. The CDR3, as DNA: TGTGCCAGCTCACCTAACCCTAGCGGGGCCCACGAGCAGTACTTC.

In this sample, this clonotype turned up once. This chain links TRBV12-3 or TRBV12-4 with TRBJ1-5; weak D call: TRBD1 (5 bases). V was shortened by 1 base and J by 3 bases, with 10 bases between the two germline ends. This CDR3 has 15 amino acids. The CDR3 DNA sequence: TGTGCCAGCAGTTTAGGGACAATGCACAATCAGCCCCAGCATTTT. Protein: CASSLGTMHNQPQHF.

This clonotype occurred a few times. V is TRBV6-5 and J is TRBJ2-1; D is uncertain. Trimming removed 8 bases from V and 4 bases from J, with 6 bases in between. The CDR3 is 11 amino acids. Germline CDR1 reads MNHEY; CDR2 reads SVGAGI. The CDR3 spells CASGKYNEQFF. The CDR3 DNA reads as TGTGCCAGCGGAAAGTACAATGAGCAGTTCTTC.